The source of this T cell receptor beta chain is a study of early T cells in non-severe SARS-CoV-2 infection. Study as a whole: RNA in bulk from unsorted whole blood was sequenced, and chains were unpaired.

The CDR3 has 11 residues. The germline CDR1 and CDR2 sequences are LGHDT and YNNKEL (reference sequence). V was shortened by 1 base and J by 2 bases, with 0 bases between the two germline ends. Each cDNA molecule carried a unique molecular identifier. TCRdb re-analysed the 5' RACE reads in MiXCR, keeping a single row per CDR3 protein. The sample carries about 60,000 distinct CDR3 sequences, roughly 21% recorded once. The V and J genes are TRBV3-1 and TRBJ2-7; D gene unclear. The sequences come from whole blood, collected at baseline. This TCR was sampled from an adult who was a healthcare worker with PCR-confirmed SARS-CoV-2 infection or an uninfected control (not recorded which). For the CDR3, the DNA is TGTGCCAGCAGCCAAGCCTACGAGCAGTACTTC. Its translation is CASSQAYEQYF.